This T cell receptor beta chain was found in a study of OX40 agonist ivuxolimab in advanced cancers. For the study at large: Every 2 weeks, ivuxolimab was infused into the patients intravenously at between 0.01 and 10 mg/kg. A male proportion of about 84% was recorded, with mean age about 60 years and range about 23 to 90. Overall study results and limits: Antigen specificity remained undetermined for the expanded peripheral T cells. Some patients who did not respond also had low normalized T-cell clonal expansion.

Trimming removed 4 bases at V and 0 bases at J, with 7 bases between. The CDR3 is 13 residues long. CDR1 is SQVTM, CDR2 ANQGSEA, per germline. Details on this clone: What it binds is unknown.

Libraries were prepared by immunoSEQ multiplex PCR; TCRdb keeps only in-frame clonotypes and omits some of them. This sample has roughly 34,000 clones, with nearly 75% found just once. The source is an adult with an advanced solid tumor such as melanoma, head and neck, liver or kidney cancer. The sequencing here drew on CD4+ or CD8+ T cells sorted from blood, taken in a trial of the OX40 agonist ivuxolimab. The chain employs TRBV29-1 and TRBJ2-1; D gene uncertain. CDR3 residues: CSVGGNSYNEQFF. DNA for the CDR3: TGCAGCGTTGGAGGAAACTCCTACAATGAGCAGTTCTTC.